The 5 T cell receptor beta chains presented below share a single source sample, sequenced in a study of CD8 T cells in Susac syndrome. Random hexamers primed reverse transcription of about 0.45 to 1 ug RNA. TCRdb ran MiXCR on the immunoSEQ multiplex PCR reads and lists one entry per CDR3 protein. The data hold under 250,000 distinct CDR3 sequences, with approximately 94% observed a single time. The sequencing input was CD4+ T cells from PBMCs. The receptors derive from a human donor with Susac syndrome.

This rearrangement joins TRBV12-3 or TRBV12-4 to TRBJ1-2, with 9 positions matching TRBD1. The CDR3 is 16 residues long. Losses at the gene ends were 5 bases for V and 1 base for J; bases not matched to a gene: 8. CDR3 protein: CASSKETGGDNYGYTF. DNA of the CDR3: TGTGCCAGCAGTAAAGAGACAGGGGGAGATAACTATGGCTACACCTTC.

The V and J genes are TRBV30 and TRBJ2-6; TRBD1 might be the D (6 bases). Germline loops: CDR1 GTSNPN, CDR2 SVGIG (reference sequence). V was shortened by 5 bases and J by 4 bases, with 12 bases between the two germline ends. The CDR3 runs to 14 residues. CDR3 loop: CAWETGPGANVLTF. CDR3 sequence (DNA): TGTGCCTGGGAGACAGGACCAGGGGCCAACGTCCTGACTTTC.

This sequence joins TRBV5-1 and TRBJ2-2; weak D call: TRBD2 (5 bases). In germline, CDR1 is SGHRS, CDR2 YFSETQ. This CDR3 has 15 residues. V was trimmed by 3 bases and J by 1 base, leaving 10 bases between them. CDR3: CASSSYSENTGELFF. CDR3 bases: TGCGCCAGCAGCTCGTATAGCGAGAACACCGGGGAGCTGTTTTTT.

The J gene is TRBJ2-7, the V gene TRBV20-1; perhaps D is TRBD1 or TRBD2 (5 bases each). Germline V gene data show CDR1 as DFQATT and CDR2 as SNEGSKA (reference sequence). Trimming removed 3 bases from V and 3 bases from J, with 15 bases in between. The CDR3 contains 14 residues. The CDR3 nucleotides read TGCAGTGCTAGGGGGACGTGGGGGTACTACGAGCAGTACTTC. This codes for CSARGTWGYYEQYF.

In its sample, this clonotype was seen once. This chain connects TRBV6-2 or TRBV6-3 to TRBJ2-1; 12 bases map to TRBD2. The germline CDR1 and CDR2 sequences are MNHEY and SVGEGT. CDR3 size: 14 residues. J was trimmed by 16 bases and V by 6 bases; bases with no gene match: 13. The CDR3 nucleotides are TGTGCCAGCAGCCTACTCGGACTAGCGGGGCACGGATTCTTC. This codes for CASSLLGLAGHGFF.